This TCR beta chain was sequenced for a study of T-cell reconstitution after alpha-beta-depleted transplantation in children. V gave up 1 base and J gave up 9 bases, with 10 bases separating them. There are 12 residues in the CDR3. The germline CDR1 and CDR2 sequences are DFQATT and SNEGSKA (reference sequence). The TCRbeta library incorporated unique molecular identifiers. In TCRdb, the PCR reads were re-called with MiXCR into one record per CDR3 protein. The sample holds 640,000 or so distinct CDR3 sequences, roughly 15% seen once. The sample holds many counts of this clonotype. This clonotype was sampled from a human donor who donated a stem cell graft to a child with acute myeloid leukemia. The sequences come from PBMCs from the stem cell graft donor, collected from the stem cell graft. This sequence joins TRBV20-1 and TRBJ2-1, with D tentatively TRBD1 (6 bases). DNA of the CDR3: TGCAGTGCTAGAGGGGGGCCGCGTGAGCAGTTCTTC. Protein: CSARGGPREQFF.